This note documents a single TCR beta chain sequence. TCRdb's copy holds only in-frame clones and misses some; the assay was immunoSEQ multiplex PCR. Here the sample spans more than 250,000 clones, roughly nine tenths being singletons. Enrollees, roughly 18 to 90 years old, lived in about two dozen US areas. Symptom resolution, clearance, or two negative PCRs marked the recovered donors of Cohort 3. This entry is derived from a study of blood T cell repertoires in COVID-19. Overall study context: Sources were T cells, B-cell-depleted T cells, or PBMCs; the material itself was cDNA or gDNA.

V was clipped by 2 bases and J by 3 bases, with 16 bases between them. This CDR3 has 16 amino acids. Germline loops: CDR1 SGHDT, CDR2 YYEEEE. The gene calls are TRBV5-6 and TRBJ2-3; D possibly corresponds to TRBD1 (6 bases). This TCR was sampled from a woman aged 18-29 years who had recovered from COVID-19. What was sequenced was PBMCs or T cells enriched from blood (not recorded which). CDR3: CASSFLGAYLTDTQYF. The CDR3 region has the DNA TGTGCCAGCAGCTTTTTGGGGGCTTATTTGACAGATACGCAGTATTTT. Filled out from reference TRBV5-6 and TRBJ2-3, the complete variable domain reads DAGVTQSPTHLIKTRGQQVTLRCSPKSGHDTVSWYQQALGQGPQFIFQYYEEEERQRGNFPDRFSGHQFPNYSSELNVNALLLGDSALYLCASSFLGAYLTDTQYFGPGTRLTVL.